These T cell receptor beta chains were read from a single sample in a study of OX40 agonist ivuxolimab in advanced cancers. Here immunoSEQ multiplex PCR was the method, and the copy in TCRdb shows in-frame clones only, minus some. The data show around 50,000 clones, more than 70% seen once. The sample consisted of CD4+ or CD8+ T cells sorted from blood, taken in a trial of the OX40 agonist ivuxolimab. The receptors were gathered from an adult with an advanced solid tumor such as melanoma, head and neck, liver or kidney cancer. Each CDR3 is given without its conserved first and last residue.

v_call cdr3_aa
TRBV7-2 ASSPLAGGGTQY
TRBV7-9 ASSLGLSKETQY
TRBV6-5 ASSSRFGDTEAF
TRBV28 ASTADFYEQY
TRBV29-1 SVVVLAGAHTQY
TRBV5-6 ASSWVRGFLLQGYT
TRBV9 ASSFRIGTGAEQY
TRBV28 ASSPSGRAREQY
TRBV29-1 SALDSFYGYT
TRBV6-1 ASSEAASGSGELF
TRBV30 AWSVSRSWADTQY
TRBV19 ASSELAGRETQY
TRBV4-1 ASSQGGQSSGNTIY
TRBV2 ASSWDSSGANVLT
TRBV4-1 ASSQQATGTYQPQH
TRBV11-3 ASSSGAGQSGSYEQY
TRBV19 ASSRDRLTEAF
TRBV19 ASSHILDTQY
TRBV28 ASSSSGAGGDTQY
TRBV6-1 ASSEVKAIQSGYT
TRBV6-5 ASSYVRHQF
TRBV19 ASTPRDGLNIQY
TRBV2 ASRRLTGDQPQH
TRBV11-3 ASSPGTSGQY
TRBV5-4 ASSLAVREETQY
TRBV29-1 SVEDRSSQETQY
TRBV7-8 ASSSPTGALIGGNQPQH
TRBV5-1 ASSWDFSYEQY
TRBV7-9 ASSPGLAASNTGELF
TRBV5-1 ASSLAGRAGANVLT
TRBV5-4 ASSASGSLDYEQY
TRBV19 ASRDTKAKNIQY
TRBV6-1 ASSAQTGLGEKLF
TRBV15 ATSINFNTEAF